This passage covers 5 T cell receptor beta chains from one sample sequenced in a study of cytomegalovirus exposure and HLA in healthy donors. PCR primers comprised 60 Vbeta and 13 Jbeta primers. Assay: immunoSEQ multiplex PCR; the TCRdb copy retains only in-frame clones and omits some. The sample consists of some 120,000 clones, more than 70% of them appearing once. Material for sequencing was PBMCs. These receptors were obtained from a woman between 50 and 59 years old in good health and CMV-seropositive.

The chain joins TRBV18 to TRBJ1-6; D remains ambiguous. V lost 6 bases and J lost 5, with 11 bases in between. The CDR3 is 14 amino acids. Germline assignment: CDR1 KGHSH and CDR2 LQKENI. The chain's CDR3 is CASSENTDNSPLHF. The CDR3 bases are TGTGCCAGCTCCGAAAACACAGATAATTCACCCCTCCACTTT.

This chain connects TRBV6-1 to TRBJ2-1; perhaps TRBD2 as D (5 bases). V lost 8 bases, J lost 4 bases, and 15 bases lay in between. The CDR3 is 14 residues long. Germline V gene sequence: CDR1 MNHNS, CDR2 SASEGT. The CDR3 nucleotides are TGTGCCAGCCCGGGAAGCGGATATTACAATGAGCAGTTCTTC. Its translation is CASPGSGYYNEQFF.

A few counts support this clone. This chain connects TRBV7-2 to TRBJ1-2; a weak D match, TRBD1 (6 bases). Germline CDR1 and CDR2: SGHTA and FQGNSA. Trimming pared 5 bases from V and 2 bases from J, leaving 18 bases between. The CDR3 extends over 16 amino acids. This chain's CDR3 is CASSPDGGRGNYGYTF. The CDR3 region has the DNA TGTGCCAGCAGCCCCGATGGAGGCAGGGGAAACTATGGCTACACCTTC.

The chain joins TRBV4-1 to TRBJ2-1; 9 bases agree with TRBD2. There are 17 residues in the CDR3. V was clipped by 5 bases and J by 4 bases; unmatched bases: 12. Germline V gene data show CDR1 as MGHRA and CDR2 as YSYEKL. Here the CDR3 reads CASSGPTAGGPYNEQFF. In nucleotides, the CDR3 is TGCGCCAGCAGCGGCCCGACGGCGGGGGGGCCATACAATGAGCAGTTCTTC.

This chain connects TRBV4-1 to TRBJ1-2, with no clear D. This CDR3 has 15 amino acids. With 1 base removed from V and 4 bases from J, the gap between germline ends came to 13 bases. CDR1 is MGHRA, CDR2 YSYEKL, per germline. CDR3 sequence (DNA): TGCGCCAGCAGCCAAGGATTACAGAGACCCTATGGCTACACCTTC. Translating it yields CASSQGLQRPYGYTF.